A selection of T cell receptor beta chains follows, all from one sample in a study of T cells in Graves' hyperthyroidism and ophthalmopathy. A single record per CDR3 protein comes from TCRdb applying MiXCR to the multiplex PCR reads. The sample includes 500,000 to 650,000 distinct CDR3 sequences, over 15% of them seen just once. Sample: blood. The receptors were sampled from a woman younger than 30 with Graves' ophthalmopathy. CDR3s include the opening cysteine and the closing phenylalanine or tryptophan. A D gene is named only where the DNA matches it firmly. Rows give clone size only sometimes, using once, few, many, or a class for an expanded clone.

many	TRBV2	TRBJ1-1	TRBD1	TGTGCCAGCAGCGCGGGACAGGGGGCTTACACTGAAGCTTTCTTT	CASSAGQGAYTEAFF
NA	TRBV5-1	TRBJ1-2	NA	TGCGCCAGCAGCTCTGAAGGGGACTATGGCTACACCTTC	CASSSEGDYGYTF
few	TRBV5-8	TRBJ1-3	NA	TGTGCCAGCAGCCCTGACCTGACCCCTACGCTCTCTGGAAACACCATATATTTT	CASSPDLTPTLSGNTIYF
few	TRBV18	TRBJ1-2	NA	TGTGCCAGCTCACCTTTGAGGGCCGACAGTAACTATGGCTACACCTTC	CASSPLRADSNYGYTF
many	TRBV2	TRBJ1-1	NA	TGTGCCAGCAGGGGCGGGTGGACTGAAGCTTTCTTT	CASRGGWTEAFF
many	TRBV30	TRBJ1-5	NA	TGTGCCTGGAGTGTAGGGCATGGCCCCGGGACGGGGCGGATCAATCAGCCCCAGCATTTT	CAWSVGHGPGTGRINQPQHF
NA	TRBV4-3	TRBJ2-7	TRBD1	TGCGCCAGCAGCCAAAGTCGGGACAGGTACTACGAGCAGTACTTC	CASSQSRDRYYEQYF
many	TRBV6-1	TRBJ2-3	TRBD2	TGTGCCAGTGGACTAGTCCCAGATACGCAGTATTTT	CASGLVPDTQYF
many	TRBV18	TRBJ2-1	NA	TGTGCCAGCTCACCACCGGGAGGCCCGGACAATGAGCAGTTCTTC	CASSPPGGPDNEQFF
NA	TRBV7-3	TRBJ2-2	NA	TGTGCCAGCAGCTTAACCACAGGGTTCACCGGGGAGCTGTTTTTT	CASSLTTGFTGELFF
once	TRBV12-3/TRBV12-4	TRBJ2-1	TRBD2	TGTGCCAGCAGTTCGGAGGAATCGACTAGCGGGACCAATGAGCAGTTCTTC	CASSSEESTSGTNEQFF
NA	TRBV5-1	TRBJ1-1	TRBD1	TGCGCCAGCAGCCCGGGACAGGTAAACATGAACACTGAAGCTTTCTTT	CASSPGQVNMNTEAFF
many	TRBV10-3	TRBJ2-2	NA	TGTGCCATCAGTGACACCCAGGAGGTTCTGAACACCGGGGAGCTGTTTTTT	CAISDTQEVLNTGELFF
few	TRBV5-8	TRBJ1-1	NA	TGTGCCAGCAGCTTGGAGGGCAGGGAAGGCGGGGTGAACACTGAAGCTTTCTTT	CASSLEGREGGVNTEAFF
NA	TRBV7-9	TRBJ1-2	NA	TGTGCCAGCAGCTCCAACCCGGGGGACCTAGGGGGTTATGGCTACACCTTC	CASSSNPGDLGGYGYTF
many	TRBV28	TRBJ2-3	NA	TGTGCCAGCAGTTTGCGCAACCCCACAGATACGCAGTATTTT	CASSLRNPTDTQYF
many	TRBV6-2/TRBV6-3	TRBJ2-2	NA	TGTGCCAGCAGCCTCAACAGGCCAGAAACCGGGGAGCTGTTTTTT	CASSLNRPETGELFF
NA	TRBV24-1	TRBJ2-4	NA	TGTGCCACCAGTGATCCGTTATGGGACAAAAACATTCAGTACTTC	CATSDPLWDKNIQYF
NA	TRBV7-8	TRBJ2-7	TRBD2	TGTGCCAGCAGCTTAGACGGGGAGGGCCCCTACGAGCAGTACTTC	CASSLDGEGPYEQYF
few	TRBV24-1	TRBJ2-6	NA	TGTGCCACCAGTGATCCGCGCTCTGGGGCCAACGTCCTGACTTTC	CATSDPRSGANVLTF
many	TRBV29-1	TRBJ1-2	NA	TGCAGCGTTGTAATCTATGGCTACACCTTC	CSVVIYGYTF
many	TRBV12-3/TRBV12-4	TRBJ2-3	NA	TGTGCCAGCAGCCCTGGGATAGGGGGCGGGGAGGTGCTCAGCACAGATACGCAGTATTTT	CASSPGIGGGEVLSTDTQYF
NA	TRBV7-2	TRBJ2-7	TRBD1	TGTGCCAGCAGCAGGTACAGGGGGCCGGGGGAGCAGTACTTC	CASSRYRGPGEQYF
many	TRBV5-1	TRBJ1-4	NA	TGTGCCAGCAGCTTGGGTGGCGCTAATGAAAAACTGTTTTTT	CASSLGGANEKLFF
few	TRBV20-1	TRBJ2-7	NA	TGCAGTGCTAGATGGCAGGGGGGATACGAGCAGTACTTC	CSARWQGGYEQYF
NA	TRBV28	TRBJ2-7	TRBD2	TGTGCCAGCAGTCCGAGCGGGAGGGTTATCTACGAGCAGTACTTC	CASSPSGRVIYEQYF
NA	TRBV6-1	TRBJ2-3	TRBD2	TGTGCCAGCAGTTTGCTAGCGGAGTACACAGATACGCAGTATTTT	CASSLLAEYTDTQYF
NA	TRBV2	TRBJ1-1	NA	TGTGCCAGCAGTGAAGAATGGAACAGAGAAGCTTTCTTT	CASSEEWNREAFF
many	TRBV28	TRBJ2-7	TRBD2	TGTGCCAGCAGTTTCCAAACTAGCGGGACACCCCCTACCTACGAGCAGTACTTC	CASSFQTSGTPPTYEQYF
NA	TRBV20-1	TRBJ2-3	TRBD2	TGCAGTGCTAGAGGACTAGCGGGGGGGTATTTAAGCACAGATACGCAGTATTTT	CSARGLAGGYLSTDTQYF
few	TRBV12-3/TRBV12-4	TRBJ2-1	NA	TGTGCCAGCAGTGTCTGGGGTGAAATAGGGGAAGAGCAGTTCTTC	CASSVWGEIGEEQFF
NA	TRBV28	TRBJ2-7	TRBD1	TGTGCCAGCAGACCCCGGACAGGGCCCTACGAGCAGTACTTC	CASRPRTGPYEQYF
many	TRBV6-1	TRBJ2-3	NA	TGTGCCAGCGGGAGGTTTTTTGTCACAGATACGCAGTATTTT	CASGRFFVTDTQYF
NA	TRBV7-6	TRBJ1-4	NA	TGTGCCAGCAGCGCTCCGTATGAAAAACTGTTTTTT	CASSAPYEKLFF
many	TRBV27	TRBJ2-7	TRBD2	TGTGCCAGCAGTTTGATTAGCGGGAGGTTCTACGAGCAGTACTTC	CASSLISGRFYEQYF
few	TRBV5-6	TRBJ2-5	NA	TGTGCCAGCAGCTTGGCTCTTAGCACATCAGAGACCCAGTACTTC	CASSLALSTSETQYF
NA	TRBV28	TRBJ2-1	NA	TGTGCCAGCAGTTTTCAATTGGGGATTACGGGGGATGAGCAGTTCTTC	CASSFQLGITGDEQFF
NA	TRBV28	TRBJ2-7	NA	TGTGCCAGCAGCCCACTACCATCCTACGAGCAGTACTTC	CASSPLPSYEQYF
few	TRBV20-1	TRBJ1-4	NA	TGCAGTGCTAGGCTCAGAGGTGAAAAACTGTTTTTT	CSARLRGEKLFF
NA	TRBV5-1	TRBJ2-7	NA	TGCGCCAGCAGCTTGGTTCCAGAGTCCTACGAGCAGTACTTC	CASSLVPESYEQYF
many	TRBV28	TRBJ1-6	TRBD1	TGTGCCAGCAGTCTCACTGAGCCGGGACAGGGGGAGTATAATTCACCCCTCCACTTT	CASSLTEPGQGEYNSPLHF
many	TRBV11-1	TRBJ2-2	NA	TGTGCCAGCAGCCGGGGTGGGGAGCTGTTTTTT	CASSRGGELFF
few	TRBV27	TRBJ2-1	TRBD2	TGTGCCAGCAGATCGGACGCCGGGACTAGGATCGGCTCTGAGCAGTTCTTC	CASRSDAGTRIGSEQFF
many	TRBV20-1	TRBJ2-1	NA	TGCAGTGCTAGTCTCGGGAGCTCCTACAATGAGCAGTTCTTC	CSASLGSSYNEQFF
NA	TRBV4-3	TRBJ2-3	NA	TGCGCCAGCAGCCAAGAGTTCGGCTTTCGGCGGGATACGCAGTATTTT	CASSQEFGFRRDTQYF
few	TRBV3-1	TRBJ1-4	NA	TGTGCCAGCAGCCAAGGAGGGGTTAATGAAAAACTGTTTTTT	CASSQGGVNEKLFF
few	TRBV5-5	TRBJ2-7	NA	TGTGCCAGCAGCTTTTCACTCGACAGATCCTACGAGCAGTACTTC	CASSFSLDRSYEQYF
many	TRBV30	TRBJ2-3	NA	TGTGCCTGGAGTCCCCGACGAGCTGATACGCAGTATTTT	CAWSPRRADTQYF